This T cell receptor (beta chain) comes out of a study of OX40 agonist ivuxolimab in advanced cancers. Profiled with immunoSEQ multiplex PCR; TCRdb holds only in-frame clones, not every one. Among fewer than 25,000 clones, approximately 85% were seen once, and the ten largest hold 16%. With V trimmed by 3 bases and J by 0 bases, 6 bases remained unmatched. The CDR3 covers 16 residues. Germline V gene lookup returns CDR1 LGHNT and CDR2 FRNRAP. This rearrangement joins TRBV12-5 to TRBJ1-1, with 8 bases matching TRBD1. Source: CD4+ or CD8+ T cells sorted from blood, taken in a trial of the OX40 agonist ivuxolimab. The clonotype originates from an adult with an advanced solid tumor such as melanoma, head and neck, liver or kidney cancer. The CDR3 sequence: CASGFWTGSMNTEAFF. The DNA for the CDR3 is TGTGCTAGTGGTTTTTGGACAGGGAGCATGAACACTGAAGCTTTCTTT.